The rows below give T cell receptor beta chains drawn from one sample of a study of cytomegalovirus exposure and HLA in healthy donors. Sequencing used immunoSEQ multiplex PCR; TCRdb keeps in-frame clones, though not all of them. In the table there are 100,000 to 150,000 clones, 74% of which are singletons. The specimen sequenced was PBMCs. The receptor source for this set is a woman aged 50 to 65 in good health and CMV-seropositive. Each CDR3 is given without its conserved first and last residue. A D gene is named only where the DNA matches it firmly. Rows may omit the clone size; those that give it use once, few, many or a size class.

d_gene | v_gene | len | abundance | CDR3aa
TRBD1 | TRBV9 | 13 | - | ASSVDQDRLIGYT
- | TRBV5-5 | 10 | - | ASSLGGQGYT
- | TRBV7-2 | 13 | few | ASSLYPGESGELF
TRBD1 | TRBV7-6 | 14 | - | ASSPKLTGGGYGYT
TRBD2 | TRBV6-5 | 14 | - | ASSYNGGGNTGELF
- | TRBV7-9 | 12 | - | ASSLVQMNTEAF
- | TRBV7-2 | 12 | - | ASSTGGTVSPLH
TRBD2 | TRBV6-4 | 13 | - | ASSETSGGTDTQY
TRBD2 | TRBV18 | 13 | - | ASSRSGGQQETQY
TRBD1 | TRBV10-3 | 14 | - | AIREGTGLSGNTIY
- | TRBV6-1 | 14 | few | ASSEAFLLFQETQY
TRBD1 | TRBV5-1 | 14 | - | ASSLAGQGAGSPLH
TRBD1 | TRBV6-5 | 13 | few | ASRGTGTENEKLF
TRBD1 | TRBV29-1 | 13 | - | SVLGEGGGTDTQY
TRBD2 | TRBV10-3 | 12 | - | AISGGGGQETQY
- | TRBV5-5 | 14 | - | ASSALGGLGTDTQY
TRBD1 | TRBV9 | 13 | few | ASSATGQGAWGYT
TRBD1 | TRBV15 | 12 | - | ATSRGDRAYEQY
- | TRBV10-3 | 14 | once | AISRGAGMDSYEQY
- | TRBV27 | 11 | - | ASSSKGWTEAF
- | TRBV19 | 12 | - | ASSIVGGNQPQH
- | TRBV6-5 | 13 | - | ASSYETGAAYEQY
TRBD2 | TRBV6-1 | 12 | - | ASRPAGEGDEQF
- | TRBV5-1 | 13 | - | ASSLELGRNNEQF
TRBD1 | TRBV6-5 | 12 | - | ASSEGGTGLEQY
- | TRBV14 | 16 | - | ASSQDRGPHTMEDGYT
- | TRBV19 | 11 | - | ASSIYGNQPQH
- | TRBV30 | 9 | - | AWGGSLEQY
TRBD2 | TRBV29-1 | 12 | - | SVGLAGSTDTQY
- | TRBV7-3 | 14 | once | SSSPNGGPLLGEQF
TRBD1 | TRBV28 | 17 | - | ASSRDRVFDRSGANVLT
- | TRBV19 | 12 | - | ASSIGRDVSPLH